The rows below give T cell receptor beta chains drawn from one sample of a study of cytomegalovirus exposure and HLA in healthy donors. Some clones are missing from TCRdb's copy, which holds only in-frame ones; the method was immunoSEQ multiplex PCR. The sample contains 160,000 or so clones, approximately 79% of which appear only once. Specimen: PBMCs. The receptors stem from a man aged 40-49 years in good health and CMV-seronegative. CDR3s include the opening cysteine and the closing phenylalanine or tryptophan. A D gene is named only where the DNA matches it firmly. Expanded clones are given a class, and other clones once, few, many or no size at all.

v_gene	d_gene	j_gene	abundance	CDR3nt	CDR3aa
TRBV7-2	TRBD2	TRBJ2-1	.	TGTGCCAGCAGCCTCTCTAAGACTAGCGTCAATGAGCAGTTCTTC	CASSLSKTSVNEQFF
TRBV5-6	TRBD1	TRBJ1-1	.	TGTGCCAGCAGCTTGTTCCCCTCCCTGACAGGGTTATATGTTGGGGTCTTT	CASSLFPSLTGLYVGVF
TRBV6-4	TRBD1	TRBJ2-5	once	TGTGCCAGCAGTCCCGGGACAGCACAAGAGACCCAGTACTTC	CASSPGTAQETQYF
TRBV10-3	.	TRBJ1-3	.	TGTGCCATCAGTGAGGGACACCAGACCTCTGGAAACACCATATATTTT	CAISEGHQTSGNTIYF
TRBV28	TRBD1	TRBJ2-7	few	TGTGCCAGCAGTCTACTCCCGGGACAGGTCCCCGAGCAGTACTTC	CASSLLPGQVPEQYF
TRBV7-2	.	TRBJ2-1	.	TGTGCCAGCAGCGAGGGGGATTGGGGCGTTGGGCAGTTCTTC	CASSEGDWGVGQFF
TRBV4-2	TRBD2	TRBJ2-3	.	TGTGCCAGCAGCCAAGAACAGAATAGCGGGGAGTGGGATACGCAGTATTTT	CASSQEQNSGEWDTQYF
TRBV19	.	TRBJ2-2	few	TGTGCCAGTAGCCCGTACACCGGGGAGCTGTTTTTT	CASSPYTGELFF
TRBV19	.	TRBJ1-2	.	TGTGCCAGTAGTAGCCAACGCTCGGGAGTATCAAACTATGGCTACACCTTC	CASSSQRSGVSNYGYTF
TRBV2	TRBD2	TRBJ2-4	.	TGTGCCAGCAGTGAACTCCCCGGGACTAGCGGGAGGTGGGGCATTCAGTACTTC	CASSELPGTSGRWGIQYF
TRBV6-5	.	TRBJ1-1	.	TGTGCCAGCACGGGACAAATCACTGAAGCTTTCTTT	CASTGQITEAFF
TRBV7-2	TRBD2	TRBJ2-7	.	TGTGCCAGCAGCCGCCCCCCTAGCGGGAGTCGTAACGAGCAGTACTTC	CASSRPPSGSRNEQYF
TRBV23-1	TRBD2	TRBJ2-2	.	TGCGCCAGCAGTCAATCGAGGACTAGCGGAACGAACACCGGGGAGCTGTTTTTT	CASSQSRTSGTNTGELFF
TRBV6-5	.	TRBJ2-7	.	TGTGCCAGCAGTTACTCTCGGGACAAGGACCACGAGCAGTACTTC	CASSYSRDKDHEQYF
TRBV19	.	TRBJ2-5	.	TGTGCCAGTAGTCAGAACCCCCAAGAGACCCAGTACTTC	CASSQNPQETQYF
TRBV2	.	TRBJ2-1	.	TGTGCCAGCAGTGAAAGGGAGAGGAGCAATGAGCAGTTCTTC	CASSERERSNEQFF
TRBV16	.	TRBJ1-5	.	TGTGCCAGCAGCCAATCTTACACAGCCCAGCCCCAGCATTTT	CASSQSYTAQPQHF
TRBV5-1	TRBD2	TRBJ2-3	.	TGCGCCAGCAGGGGAGGACTAGCGGACTCTAGCACAGATACGCAGTATTTT	CASRGGLADSSTDTQYF
TRBV2	.	TRBJ2-2	few	TGTGCCAGCAGCCGGGACACACCCACCGGGGAGCTGTTTTTT	CASSRDTPTGELFF
TRBV4-1	TRBD1	TRBJ1-1	.	TGCGCCAGCAGCCAAGATCGCCTGGGACAGGGGATACGCACTGAAGCTTTCTTT	CASSQDRLGQGIRTEAFF
TRBV6-1	TRBD2	TRBJ2-3	.	TGTGCCAGCAGTGTAGTCGTATTAGCGGGAAGCGTGGATACGCAGTATTTT	CASSVVVLAGSVDTQYF
TRBV5-1	.	TRBJ1-2	.	TGCGCCAGCGCCATGGAGGCGGTCTATGGCTACACCTTC	CASAMEAVYGYTF
TRBV10-3	.	TRBJ1-3	.	TGTGCCATCATGGAGAGCTCTGGAAACACCATATATTTT	CAIMESSGNTIYF
TRBV27	TRBD1	TRBJ2-5	.	TGTGCCAGCAGTTGTGACAGGGGAAGAGAGACCCAGTACTTC	CASSCDRGRETQYF
TRBV4-1	TRBD1	TRBJ2-7	.	TGCGCCAGCAGCCACGGGACAGGGGGCGAGCAGTACTTC	CASSHGTGGEQYF
TRBV27	TRBD2	TRBJ2-1	.	TGTGCCAGCAGGCCGGGACTAGCGGGAGGGTTAAGCTCCTACAATGAGCAGTTCTTC	CASRPGLAGGLSSYNEQFF
TRBV15	TRBD2	TRBJ2-1	.	TGTGCCACCAGCTTCCGGGGGGGAGTGGTATGGGAGCAGTTCTTC	CATSFRGGVVWEQFF
TRBV20-1	TRBD1	TRBJ2-7	.	TGCAGTTATCAGGGGGTTTACGAGCAGTACTTC	CSYQGVYEQYF
TRBV19	.	TRBJ1-2	.	TGTGCCAGTAGTAGGACAGTCCCGAACTGGGGCTACACCTTC	CASSRTVPNWGYTF
TRBV5-1	.	TRBJ1-4	.	TGCGCCAGCAGCTTGGTGGGGGCGCGGGAAAAACTGTTTTTT	CASSLVGAREKLFF
TRBV11-2	TRBD1	TRBJ1-4	.	TGTGCCAGCAGCTTAGCAGGGGGTGGGAATGAAAAACTGTTTTTT	CASSLAGGGNEKLFF
TRBV15	.	TRBJ2-1	.	TGTGCCACCAGCAGTTTAACCTACGGGAGCTCCTACAATGAGCAGTTCTTC	CATSSLTYGSSYNEQFF
TRBV4-2	.	TRBJ2-1	.	TGTGCCAGCAGCCAAGATTGGGGAGGAAGGGACAATGAGCAGTTCTTC	CASSQDWGGRDNEQFF
TRBV6-5	.	TRBJ1-1	.	TGTGCCAGCAGTCGGGGGGACACTGAAGCTTTCTTT	CASSRGDTEAFF
TRBV2	.	TRBJ2-2	.	TGTGCCAGCAGAGCTAGCAGAGCGAACACCGGGGAGCTGTTTTTT	CASRASRANTGELFF
TRBV7-2	TRBD1	TRBJ1-1	.	TGTGCCAGCAGCACATTGACAGGGAGCATTGGATACACTGAAGCTTTCTTT	CASSTLTGSIGYTEAFF
TRBV6-5	.	TRBJ1-5	once	TGTGCCAGCAGTTATGCGGGATCTAGACAGCCCCAGCATTTT	CASSYAGSRQPQHF
TRBV19	TRBD1	TRBJ1-5	.	TGTGCCAGTAGTATTTGGGACAGAGATCAGCCCCAGCATTTT	CASSIWDRDQPQHF
TRBV9	TRBD1	TRBJ1-4	.	TGTGCCAGCAGCGCAGGCGGGACAGTTAATGAAAAACTGTTTTTT	CASSAGGTVNEKLFF
TRBV7-8	.	TRBJ2-7	few	TGTGCCAGCAGCCCTCAGCAAAGGGGCGGCGAGCAGTACTTC	CASSPQQRGGEQYF
TRBV6-6	TRBD1	TRBJ2-7	.	TGTGCCAGCAGTGTCAGGGGGTACGAGCAGTACTTC	CASSVRGYEQYF
TRBV6-4	TRBD2	TRBJ2-1	.	TGTGCCAGCAGTCGCTACGGGACTAGCGGAACTTCGAAGCAGTTCTTC	CASSRYGTSGTSKQFF
TRBV7-2	.	TRBJ2-1	.	TGTGCCAGCAGCTTATGGGGCCTGATAGGGGCTGAGCAGTTCTTC	CASSLWGLIGAEQFF
TRBV28	TRBD1	TRBJ1-5	.	TGTGCCACCAGACGCAGGGGGCTTAGAGGCAATCAGCCCCAGCATTTT	CATRRRGLRGNQPQHF
TRBV2	.	TRBJ2-5	.	TGTGCCAGCAGTGACTACCCCCCGGAGACCCAGTACTTC	CASSDYPPETQYF